The following is a T cell receptor beta chain sequence with its context. The data derive from a study of PD-1 blockade in classical Hodgkin lymphoma. Following autologous stem cell transplantation, relapse occurred in every patient, and exposure to brentuximab vedotin varied. CD4+ T cells were purified from thawed PBMCs by magnetic negative selection. Patients had relapsed/refractory classical Hodgkin lymphoma with complete response, partial response or progressive disease as best response. The germline V gene has CDR1 ENHRY and CDR2 SYGVKD. V was clipped by 5 bases and J by 8 bases, with 12 bases between them. The CDR3 runs 12 residues. The table came from immunoSEQ multiplex PCR; TCRdb's copy has only in-frame clones and leaves some out. The sample yields over 20,000 clones, 84% seen once.

The sample here was CD4+ T cells from blood, taken at baseline. The chain joins TRBV10-3 to TRBJ1-1; tentative D call: TRBD1 (6 bases). This clonotype was obtained from a human donor with classical Hodgkin lymphoma. CDR3 DNA sequence: TGTGCCATCAGTCTGACAGGTTCCGAAGCTTTCTTT. Its translation: CAISLTGSEAFF.